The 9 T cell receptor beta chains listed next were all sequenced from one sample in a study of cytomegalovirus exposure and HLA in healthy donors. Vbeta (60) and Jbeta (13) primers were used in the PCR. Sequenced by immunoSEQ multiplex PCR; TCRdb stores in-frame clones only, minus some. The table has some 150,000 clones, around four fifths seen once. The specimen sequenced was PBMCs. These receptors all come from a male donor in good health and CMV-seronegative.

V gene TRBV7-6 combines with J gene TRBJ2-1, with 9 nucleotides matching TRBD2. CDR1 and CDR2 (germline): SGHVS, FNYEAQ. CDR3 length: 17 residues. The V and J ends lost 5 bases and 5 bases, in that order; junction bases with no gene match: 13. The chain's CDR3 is CASSQVSGSRADNEQFF. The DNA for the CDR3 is TGTGCCAGCAGCCAAGTTAGCGGGAGCCGGGCCGACAATGAGCAGTTCTTC.

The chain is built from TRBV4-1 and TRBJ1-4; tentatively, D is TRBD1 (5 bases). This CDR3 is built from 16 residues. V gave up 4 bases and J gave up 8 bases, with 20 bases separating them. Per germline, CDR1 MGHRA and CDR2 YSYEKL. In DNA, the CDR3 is TGCGCCAGCAGCCGGACCCCCAGGGTGGTGGACGAAAAACTGTTTTTT. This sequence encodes CASSRTPRVVDEKLFF.

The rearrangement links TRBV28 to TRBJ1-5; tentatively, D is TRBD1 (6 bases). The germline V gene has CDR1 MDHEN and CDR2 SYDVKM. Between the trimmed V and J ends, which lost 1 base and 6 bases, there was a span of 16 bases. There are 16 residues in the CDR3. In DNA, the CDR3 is TGTGCCAGCAGTTTATCCCCTACAGGGTTGGGTCAGCCCCAGCATTTT. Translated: CASSLSPTGLGQPQHF.

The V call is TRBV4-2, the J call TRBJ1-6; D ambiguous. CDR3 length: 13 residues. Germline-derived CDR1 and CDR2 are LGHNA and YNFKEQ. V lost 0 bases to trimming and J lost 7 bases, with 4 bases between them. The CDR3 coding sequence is TGTGCCAGCAGCCAAGAGAGGAATTCACCCCTCCACTTT. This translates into CASSQERNSPLHF.

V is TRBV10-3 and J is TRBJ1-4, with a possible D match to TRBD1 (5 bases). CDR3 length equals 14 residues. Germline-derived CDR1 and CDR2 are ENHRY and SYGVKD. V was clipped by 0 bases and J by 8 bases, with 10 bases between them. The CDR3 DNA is TGTGCCATCAGTGAGTCCGGGGGAGGGGAAAAACTGTTTTTT. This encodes CAISESGGGEKLFF.

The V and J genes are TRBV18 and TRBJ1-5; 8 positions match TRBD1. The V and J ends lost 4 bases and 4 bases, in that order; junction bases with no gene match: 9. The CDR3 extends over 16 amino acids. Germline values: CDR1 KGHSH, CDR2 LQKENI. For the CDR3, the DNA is TGTGCCAGCTCACTAGGGACAGGCGGAACTAATCAGCCCCAGCATTTT. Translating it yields CASSLGTGGTNQPQHF. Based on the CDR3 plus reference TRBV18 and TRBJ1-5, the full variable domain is NAGVMQNPRHLVRRRGQEARLRCSPMKGHSHVYWYRQLPEEGLKFMVYLQKENIIDESGMPKERFSAEFPKEGPSILRIQQVVRGDSAAYFCASSLGTGGTNQPQHFGDGTRLSIL.

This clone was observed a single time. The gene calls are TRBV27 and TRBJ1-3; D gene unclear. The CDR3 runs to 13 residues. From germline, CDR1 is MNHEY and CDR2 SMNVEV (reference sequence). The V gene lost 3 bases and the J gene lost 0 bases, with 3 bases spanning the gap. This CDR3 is CASSFRSGNTIYF. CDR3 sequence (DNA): TGTGCCAGCAGTTTTCGCTCTGGAAACACCATATATTTT.

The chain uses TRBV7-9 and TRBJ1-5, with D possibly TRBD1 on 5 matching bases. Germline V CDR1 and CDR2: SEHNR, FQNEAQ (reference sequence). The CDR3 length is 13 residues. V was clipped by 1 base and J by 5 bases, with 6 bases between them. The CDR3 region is CASSLEGDQPQHF. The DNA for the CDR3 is TGTGCCAGCAGCTTAGAAGGGGATCAGCCCCAGCATTTT.

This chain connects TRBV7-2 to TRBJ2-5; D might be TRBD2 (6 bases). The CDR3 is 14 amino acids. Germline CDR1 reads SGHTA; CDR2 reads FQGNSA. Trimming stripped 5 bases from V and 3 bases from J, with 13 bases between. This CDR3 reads CASSNGRDEETQYF. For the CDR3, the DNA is TGTGCCAGCAGCAATGGGCGGGATGAAGAGACCCAGTACTTC.